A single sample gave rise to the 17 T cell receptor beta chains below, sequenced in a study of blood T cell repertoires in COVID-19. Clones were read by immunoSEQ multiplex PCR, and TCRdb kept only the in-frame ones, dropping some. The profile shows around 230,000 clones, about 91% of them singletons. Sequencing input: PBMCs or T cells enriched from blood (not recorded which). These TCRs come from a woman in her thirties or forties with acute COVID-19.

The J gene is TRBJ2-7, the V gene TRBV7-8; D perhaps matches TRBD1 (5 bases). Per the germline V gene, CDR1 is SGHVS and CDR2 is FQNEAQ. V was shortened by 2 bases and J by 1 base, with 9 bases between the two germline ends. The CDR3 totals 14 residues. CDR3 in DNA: TGTGCCAGCAGCTTAATAGACAGATCCTACGAGCAGTACGTC. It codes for CASSLIDRSYEQYV.

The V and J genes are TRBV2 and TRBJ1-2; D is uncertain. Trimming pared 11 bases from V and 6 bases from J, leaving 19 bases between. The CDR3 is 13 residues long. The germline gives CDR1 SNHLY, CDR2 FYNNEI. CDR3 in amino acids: CAGTFEGIHGYTF. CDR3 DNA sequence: TGTGCCGGCACTTTTGAGGGTATCCATGGCTACACCTTC.

CDR3 DNA: TGTGCCAGCAGTGAAGTGGCCGGCCCGGGTGTTACCTTC. Translation: CASSEVAGPGVTF. This chain joins TRBV6-1 and TRBJ1-2, with D unclear. CDR1 is MNHNS, CDR2 SASEGT, per germline. The CDR3 is made up of 13 amino acids. The germline V and J ends were trimmed by 1 base and 14 bases, with 17 bases remaining between them.

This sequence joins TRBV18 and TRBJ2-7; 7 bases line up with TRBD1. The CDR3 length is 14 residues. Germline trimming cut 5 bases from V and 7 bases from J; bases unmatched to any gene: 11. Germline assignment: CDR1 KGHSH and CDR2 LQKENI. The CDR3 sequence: CASSEATGSGEQYV. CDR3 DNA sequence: TGTGCCAGCTCAGAGGCGACAGGGTCAGGGGAGCAGTACGTC.

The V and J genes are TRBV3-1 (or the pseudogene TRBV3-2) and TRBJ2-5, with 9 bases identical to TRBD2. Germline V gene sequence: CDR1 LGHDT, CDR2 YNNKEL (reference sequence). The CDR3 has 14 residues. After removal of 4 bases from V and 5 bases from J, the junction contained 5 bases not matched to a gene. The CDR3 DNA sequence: TGTGCCAGCAGCCGTAGCGGGAGCGCGGAGACCCAGTACTTC. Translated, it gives CASSRSGSAETQYF.

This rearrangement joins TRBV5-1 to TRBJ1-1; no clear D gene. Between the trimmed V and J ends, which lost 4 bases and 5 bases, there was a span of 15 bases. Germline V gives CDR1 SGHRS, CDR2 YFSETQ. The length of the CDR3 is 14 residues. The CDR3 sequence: CASSKNERYTEAFF. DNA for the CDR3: TGCGCCAGCAGCAAAAACGAGAGGTATACTGAAGCTTTCTTT.

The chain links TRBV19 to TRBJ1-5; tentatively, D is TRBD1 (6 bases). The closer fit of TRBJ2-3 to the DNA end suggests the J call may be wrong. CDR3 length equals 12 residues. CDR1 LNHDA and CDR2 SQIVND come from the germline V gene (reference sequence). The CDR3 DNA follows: TGTGCCAGCGAGACAGGCAATCAGCCCCAGTATTTT. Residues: CASETGNQPQYF.

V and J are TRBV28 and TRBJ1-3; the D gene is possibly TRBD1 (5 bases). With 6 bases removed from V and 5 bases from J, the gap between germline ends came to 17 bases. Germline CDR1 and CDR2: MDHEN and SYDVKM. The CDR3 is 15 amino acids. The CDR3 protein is CASSPSGVTRNTIYF. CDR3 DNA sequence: TGTGCCAGCAGCCCCTCGGGGGTTACTAGAAACACCATATATTTT. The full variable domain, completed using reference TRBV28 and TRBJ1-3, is DVKVTQSSRYLVKRTGEKVFLECVQDMDHENMFWYRQDPGLGLRLIYFSYDVKMKEKGDIPEGYSVSREKKERFSLILESASTNQTSMYLCASSPSGVTRNTIYFGEGSWLTVV.

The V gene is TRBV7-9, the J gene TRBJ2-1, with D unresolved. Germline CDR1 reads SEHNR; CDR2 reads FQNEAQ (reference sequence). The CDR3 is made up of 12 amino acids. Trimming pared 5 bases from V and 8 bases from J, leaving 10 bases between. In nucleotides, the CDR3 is TGTGCCAGCAGCGCCCGTAGTCATGAGCAGTTCTTC. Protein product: CASSARSHEQFF. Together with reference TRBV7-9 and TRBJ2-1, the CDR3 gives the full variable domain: DTGVSQNPRHKITKRGQNVTFRCDPISEHNRLYWYRQTLGQGPEFLTYFQNEAQLEKSRLLSDRFSAERPKGSFSTLEIQRTEQGDSAMYLCASSARSHEQFFGPGTRLTVL.

The CDR3 coding sequence is TGCGCCAGCAGCTCCCAGGGAGGTCCTAATGAAAAACTGTTTTTT. Translated, it gives CASSSQGGPNEKLFF. This sequence joins TRBV5-1 and TRBJ1-4, with D possibly TRBD1 on 5 matching bases. This CDR3 comprises 15 residues. The germline V and J ends were trimmed by 3 bases and 3 bases, with 12 bases remaining between them. CDR1 SGHRS and CDR2 YFSETQ come from the germline V gene. Complete variable domain (other parts from reference TRBV5-1 and TRBJ1-4): KAGVTQTPRYLIKTRGQQVTLSCSPISGHRSVSWYQQTPGQGLQFLFEYFSETQRNKGNFPGRFSGRQFSNSRSEMNVSTLELGDSALYLCASSSQGGPNEKLFFGSGTQLSVL.

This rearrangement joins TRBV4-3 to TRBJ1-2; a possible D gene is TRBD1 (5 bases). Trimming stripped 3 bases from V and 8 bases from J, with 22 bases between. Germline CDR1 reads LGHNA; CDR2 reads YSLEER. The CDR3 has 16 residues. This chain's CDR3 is CASSHLRGQLEGGYTF. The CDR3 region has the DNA TGCGCCAGCAGCCACCTCCGAGGGCAGTTGGAGGGGGGCTACACCTTC.

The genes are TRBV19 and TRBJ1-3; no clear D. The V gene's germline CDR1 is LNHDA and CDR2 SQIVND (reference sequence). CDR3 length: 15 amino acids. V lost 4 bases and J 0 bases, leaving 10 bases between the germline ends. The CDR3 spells CASSTLASSGNTIYF. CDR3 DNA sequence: TGTGCCAGTAGTACCCTGGCCAGCTCTGGAAACACCATATATTTT.

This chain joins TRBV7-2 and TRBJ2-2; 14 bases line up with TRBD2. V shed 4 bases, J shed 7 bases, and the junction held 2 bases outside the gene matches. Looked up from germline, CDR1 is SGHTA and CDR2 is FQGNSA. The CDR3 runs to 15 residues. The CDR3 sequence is CASSSGLAGGGELFF. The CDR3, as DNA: TGTGCCAGCAGCTCCGGACTAGCGGGGGGCGGGGAGCTGTTTTTT.

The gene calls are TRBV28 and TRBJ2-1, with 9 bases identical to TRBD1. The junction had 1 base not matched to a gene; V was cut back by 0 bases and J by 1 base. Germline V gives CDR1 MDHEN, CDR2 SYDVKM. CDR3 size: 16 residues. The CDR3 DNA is TGTGCCAGCAGTTTATGGACAGGGGGGTCCTACAATGAGCAGTTCTTC. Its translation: CASSLWTGGSYNEQFF.

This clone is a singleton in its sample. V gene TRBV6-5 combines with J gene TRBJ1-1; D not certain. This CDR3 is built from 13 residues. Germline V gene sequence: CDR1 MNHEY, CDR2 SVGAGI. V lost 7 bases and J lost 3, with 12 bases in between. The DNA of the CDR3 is TGTGCCAGCAAGGCAGCGTACGACACTGAAGCTTTCTTT. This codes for CASKAAYDTEAFF.

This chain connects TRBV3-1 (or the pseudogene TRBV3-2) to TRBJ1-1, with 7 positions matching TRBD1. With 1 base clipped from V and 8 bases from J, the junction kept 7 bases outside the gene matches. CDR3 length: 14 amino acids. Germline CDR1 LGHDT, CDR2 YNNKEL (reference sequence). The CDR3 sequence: CASSQAGTVSEAFF. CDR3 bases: TGTGCCAGCAGCCAAGCGGGGACAGTATCCGAAGCTTTCTTT.

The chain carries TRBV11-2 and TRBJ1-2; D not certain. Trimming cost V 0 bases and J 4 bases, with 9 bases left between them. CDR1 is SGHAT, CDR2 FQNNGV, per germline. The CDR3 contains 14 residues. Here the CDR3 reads CASSLDRSSYGYTF. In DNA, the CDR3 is TGTGCCAGCAGCTTAGATCGCTCCAGCTATGGCTACACCTTC.